Shown below are 23 T cell receptor beta chains from a single sample sequenced in a study of blood T cells in healthy people across ages (dated by TCRdb to between 2015 and 2017). Preparation of the library involved 5' RACE. TCRdb names Illumina HiSeq 2500 as the instrument used. The second PCR ran for roughly 7 to 12 cycles and used a J-beta primer mix along with a sample-barcoded 5' primer. The public sequencing data were trimmed at Q25 with fastp and processed into clonotypes with MiXCR by TCRdb, which kept only in-frame beta chains. Entries are consolidated by CDR3 protein sequence, retaining the most common genes and DNA. The sample has 800,000 to 950,000 distinct CDR3 sequences on record, 25% to 35% of them singletons. The biggest ten clones account for roughly a tenth of the sample. In addition, the sample was reused for a study of T cells of mothers and their children.

The sample was blood. The receptors derive from a woman aged 40 to 50 in good health.

Remarks on this clonotype: The junction differs from germline at one of its ends, possibly a read error. The chain carries TRBV20-1 and TRBJ2-6, with TRBD1 identical over 7 bases. From germline, CDR1 is DFQATT and CDR2 SNEGSKA (reference sequence). This CDR3 region has 15 residues. CDR3 region: CSARAGGSGAIVLTF. The CDR3 DNA sequence: TGCAGTGCTAGGGCAGGGGGATCTGGGGCCATCGTCCTGACTTTC.

To note about this clonotype: Because it lacks the conserved phenylalanine or tryptophan at the end, this CDR3 is likely a read error. The genes are TRBV15 and TRBJ1-5, with D perhaps matching TRBD1 (6 bases). The germline V gene has CDR1 LNHNV and CDR2 YYDKDF (reference sequence). Trimming took off 1 base at V and 2 bases at J, with 18 bases between the two ends. CDR3 size: 18 residues. CDR3: CATSRVGNTGIGNQPQHL. In DNA form, the CDR3 reads TGTGCCACCAGCAGAGTGGGAAATACAGGGATAGGCAATCAGCCCCAGCATCTT.

Many counts were recorded for this clonotype. J is TRBJ2-7 and V is TRBV27; D is unresolved. This CDR3 is built from 13 residues. Germline CDR1 and CDR2: MNHEY and SMNVEV (reference sequence). The germline V and J ends were trimmed by 2 bases and 0 bases, with 5 bases remaining between them. CDR3 nucleotides: TGTGCCAGCAGTTTACGGAACTCCTACGAGCAGTACTTC. This sequence encodes CASSLRNSYEQYF.

The chain couples TRBV6-1 to TRBJ2-3, with 7 bases that match TRBD1. V dropped 8 bases and J dropped 4; count of bases not matched to a gene: 12. CDR1 MNHNS and CDR2 SASEGT come from the germline V gene. The CDR3 covers 15 residues. The CDR3 spells CASLTTGVVSDTQYF. The CDR3 nucleotides are TGTGCCAGCCTGACCACAGGGGTTGTATCAGATACGCAGTATTTT.

This clonotype was picked up many times. The rearrangement links TRBV7-2 to TRBJ1-1; D may be TRBD1 (5 bases). The CDR3 is 17 amino acids. CDR1 is SGHTA and CDR2 is FQGNSA in the germline V gene. The V end lost 0 bases, the J end lost 1 base, and 15 bases lay between the germline ends. DNA of the CDR3: TGTGCCAGCAGCTTAGCGGGGCGTAGGATTGGGAACACTGAAGCTTTCTTT. This encodes CASSLAGRRIGNTEAFF.

The V and J genes are TRBV20-1 and TRBJ2-3; 12 nucleotides agree with TRBD2. The J segment lost 3 bases and the V segment lost 2 bases, leaving 9 bases of the junction unmatched. Per germline, CDR1 DFQATT and CDR2 SNEGSKA (reference sequence). This CDR3 contains 17 residues. The CDR3 loop is CSARSASGGARTDTQYF. CDR3 bases: TGCAGTGCTAGAAGCGCTAGCGGGGGGGCGAGGACAGATACGCAGTATTTT.

This clonotype was seen more than once but under ten times. This chain uses TRBV12-3 or TRBV12-4 with TRBJ2-1; weak D call: TRBD2 (7 bases). This CDR3 has 16 residues. Trimming left V 0 bases short and J 8 bases short, with 17 bases between. In DNA, the CDR3 is TGTGCCAGCAGTTTAGCGCGGGGGCCGGCTATATATGAGCAGTTCTTC. It yields the protein CASSLARGPAIYEQFF.

V usage is TRBV28 and J usage is TRBJ1-1; tentative D call: TRBD1 (5 bases). Trimming shortened V by 1 base and J by 0 bases, and 12 bases separated the two germline ends. The CDR3 covers 16 residues. Germline CDR1 and CDR2: MDHEN and SYDVKM. The CDR3 DNA reads TGTGCCAGCAGTTTATCAGGGTATGGAATGAACACTGAAGCTTTCTTT. Residues: CASSLSGYGMNTEAFF.

This clonotype was observed a few times. A much larger clonotype is one base distant, so this may be a read error. The chain couples TRBV5-4 to TRBJ2-5, with D maybe TRBD1 (5 bases). The germline gives CDR1 SGHNT, CDR2 YYREEE (reference sequence). The CDR3 contains 13 residues. The V end lost 6 bases, the J end lost 11 bases, and 20 bases lay between the germline ends. The CDR3 nucleotides read TGTGCCAGCACCCCTCGACAGCCGGGTGAGCAGTACTTC. Its protein is CASTPRQPGEQYF.

This clonotype was counted between two and nine times. J is TRBJ1-6 and V is TRBV7-9; the match to TRBD1 covers 9 bases. This CDR3 is 16 amino acids long. The V and J ends lost 6 bases and 7 bases, in that order; junction bases with no gene match: 10. CDR1 and CDR2 from the germline V gene are SEHNR and FQNEAQ (reference sequence). The CDR3 bases are TGTGCCAGCAGTCGGACAGGGGAGGTATACAATTCACCCCTCCACTTT. Amino acids: CASSRTGEVYNSPLHF.

The genes are TRBV7-9 and TRBJ2-4; D might be TRBD2 (6 bases). There are 17 residues in the CDR3. V was shortened by 6 bases and J by 3 bases, with 21 bases between the two germline ends. The germline V gene encodes CDR1 SEHNR and CDR2 FQNEAQ (reference sequence). The CDR3 DNA follows: TGTGCCAGCAGACCGGGAGCCAACCGGGACCTCAAAAACATTCAGTACTTC. Translation gives CASRPGANRDLKNIQYF.

The chain has TRBV7-2 and TRBJ2-1, with unresolved D. The V gene lost 3 bases and the J gene lost 9 bases, with 15 bases spanning the gap. This CDR3 region has 14 residues. Germline lookup yields CDR1 SGHTA and CDR2 FQGNSA. This CDR3 reads CASSLEPIGGEQFF. The DNA for the CDR3 is TGTGCCAGCAGCTTGGAACCTATAGGTGGTGAGCAGTTCTTC.

This clonotype has a count of ten or more. This chain connects TRBV4-1 to TRBJ1-4; D not resolved. V was shortened by 1 base and J by 2 bases, with 11 bases between the two germline ends. CDR3 length: 16 residues. Germline V gives CDR1 MGHRA, CDR2 YSYEKL. This CDR3 is CASSQGQGPTNEKLFF. CDR3 nucleotide sequence: TGCGCCAGCAGCCAAGGTCAAGGACCGACTAATGAAAAACTGTTTTTT.

A few counts support this clonotype. The gene calls are TRBV6-5 and TRBJ2-1, with 7 bases identical to TRBD1. The J segment lost 3 bases and the V segment lost 7 bases, leaving 6 bases of the junction unmatched. The CDR3 consists of 14 residues. CDR1 is MNHEY, CDR2 SVGAGI, per germline. In nucleotides, the CDR3 is TGTGCCAGCACCAGACAGGGAAACTACAATGAGCAGTTCTTC. Its protein is CASTRQGNYNEQFF.

The chain recombines TRBV5-1 with TRBJ1-1; D is undetermined. Trimming took off 0 bases at V and 1 base at J, with 7 bases between the two ends. Germline V gene data show CDR1 as SGHRS and CDR2 as YFSETQ. The length of the CDR3 is 14 residues. The CDR3 is CASSLVGWNTEAFF. The DNA for the CDR3 is TGCGCCAGCAGCTTGGTGGGCTGGAACACTGAAGCTTTCTTT.

Of note for this clonotype: A much larger clone differs from this one at a single base, so this may be a read error. No conserved phenylalanine or tryptophan is present at the end of the CDR3, so a read error is the likely explanation. The chain employs TRBV12-3 or TRBV12-4 and TRBJ1-2, with D maybe TRBD1 (6 bases). V was shortened by 5 bases and J by 4 bases, with 11 bases between the two germline ends. The length of the CDR3 is 13 residues. The CDR3 nucleotides read TGTGCCAGCAGTGCCGGACAGCCCTATGGCTACACCTGC. Translation gives CASSAGQPYGYTC.

This clonotype was recorded a few times. The J gene is TRBJ2-4, the V gene TRBV12-3 or TRBV12-4; TRBD2 aligns across 8 bases. V lost 5 bases, J lost 13 bases, and 16 bases stayed unmatched. CDR3 size: 15 residues. CDR3 DNA sequence: TGTGCCAGCAGTCTAACTAGCGGTGGGGACAATGTGCAGTACTTC. It is translated as CASSLTSGGDNVQYF.

This clonotype was observed once. V is TRBV2 and J is TRBJ1-6; TRBD1 agrees at 11 bases. With 7 bases clipped from V and 8 bases from J, the junction kept 10 bases outside the gene matches. Germline assignment: CDR1 SNHLY and CDR2 FYNNEI. CDR3 length: 16 residues. The CDR3 nucleotides read TGTGCCAGCAACTGGGCACCGGGACAGGGGGATTCACCCCTCCACTTT. Translating it yields CASNWAPGQGDSPLHF.

This clonotype showed up many times. V is TRBV29-1 and J is TRBJ1-1, with TRBD1 identical over 7 bases. V trimming: 8 bases; J trimming: 7 bases; junction bases outside the gene matches: 10. The CDR3 contains 12 residues. CDR1 is SQVTM and CDR2 is ANQGSEA in the germline V gene. The CDR3 protein is CSIPGQKFEAFF. CDR3 sequence (DNA): TGCAGCATTCCGGGACAGAAGTTTGAAGCTTTCTTT.

This clonotype appeared many times. This chain links TRBV7-9 with TRBJ2-7; D uncertain. V was shortened by 1 base and J by 0 bases, with 13 bases between the two germline ends. CDR1 is SEHNR and CDR2 is FQNEAQ in the germline V gene (reference sequence). The CDR3 consists of 16 residues. Here the CDR3 reads CASSLEPSPGSYEQYF. The CDR3 DNA sequence: TGTGCCAGCAGCTTAGAACCCAGCCCGGGCTCCTACGAGCAGTACTTC.

The gene calls are TRBV7-2 and TRBJ1-3; 9 bases line up with TRBD1. Per the germline V gene, CDR1 is SGHTA and CDR2 is FQGNSA. The CDR3 covers 16 residues. V was clipped by 3 bases and J by 0 bases; unmatched bases: 3. The CDR3 spells CASSLTGGGSGNTIYF. As DNA, the CDR3 is TGTGCCAGCAGCTTGACAGGGGGGGGCTCTGGAAACACCATATATTTT.

This rearrangement joins TRBV28 to TRBJ2-1; D perhaps matches TRBD2 (7 bases). The CDR3 covers 14 residues. Per the germline V gene, CDR1 is MDHEN and CDR2 is SYDVKM. Trimming left V 3 bases short and J 7 bases short, with 13 bases between. The CDR3 DNA follows: TGTGCCAGCAGTTTTATTCGGGGGGCAAATGAGCAGTTCTTC. This encodes CASSFIRGANEQFF.

This clonotype came up a few times. A junction boundary mismatches the germline segment, possibly from a read error. The rearrangement uses TRBV7-2 and TRBJ2-5, with 9 bases lining up with TRBD1. This CDR3 has 14 amino acids. Germline CDR1 reads SGHTA; CDR2 reads FQGNSA. The CDR3 nucleotides are TGTGCCAGCAGCACCCGGACAGGGGATGAGACCCGGTACTTC. It codes for CASSTRTGDETRYF.